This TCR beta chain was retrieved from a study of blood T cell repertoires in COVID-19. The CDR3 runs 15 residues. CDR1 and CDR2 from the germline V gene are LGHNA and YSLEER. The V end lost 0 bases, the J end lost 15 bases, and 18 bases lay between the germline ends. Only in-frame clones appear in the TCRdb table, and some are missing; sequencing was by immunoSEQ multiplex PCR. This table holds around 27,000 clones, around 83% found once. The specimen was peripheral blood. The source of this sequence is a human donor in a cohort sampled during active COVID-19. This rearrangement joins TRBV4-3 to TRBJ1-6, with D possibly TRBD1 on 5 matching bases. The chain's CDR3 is CASSQEWGSMNSLHF. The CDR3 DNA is TGCGCCAGCAGCCAAGAATGGGGCAGTATGAACAGCCTCCACTTT.